This T cell receptor beta chain derives from a study of OX40 agonist ivuxolimab in advanced cancers. Using immunoSEQ multiplex PCR, the repertoire was profiled, and TCRdb retains in-frame clones only, with some absent. The table includes tens of thousands of clones, about 80% detected once. Trimming pared 9 bases from V and 4 bases from J, leaving 19 bases between. The germline CDR1 and CDR2 sequences are LNHDA and SQIVND (reference sequence). CDR3 length: 15 amino acids. Patients were ruled out by autoimmune disease history or systemic immunosuppression. V and J are TRBV19 and TRBJ2-1; possibly TRBD2 for D (5 bases). This TCR came from an adult with an advanced solid tumor such as melanoma, head and neck, liver or kidney cancer. Sample: CD4+ or CD8+ T cells sorted from blood, taken in a trial of the OX40 agonist ivuxolimab. The CDR3 sequence is CASKGSRGFYNEQFF. In DNA form, the CDR3 reads TGTGCCAGCAAGGGTAGTCGGGGATTTTACAATGAGCAGTTCTTC.